This paragraph reports one T cell receptor (beta chain). The antigen is not known. Participants comprised healthy donors of bone marrow. This specimen comes from a study of cytomegalovirus exposure and HLA in healthy donors. Study as a whole: As released early, the data held 65 million to 90 million unique TCRs from HLA-typed donors. Study-level results: Per a prior analysis, the majority of TCR beta V segments were productive roughly 87% or roughly 30% of the time.

Germline CDR1 reads SGHVS; CDR2 reads FQNEAQ. The V and J ends lost 5 bases and 4 bases, in that order; junction bases with no gene match: 5. The CDR3 is made up of 15 amino acids. Primers: 60 Vbeta forward and 13 Jbeta reverse. As handled by the study authors: In a later analysis, the count reached 82 million or so unique TCR beta chains, with 10 million to 11 million shared. Sequencing used immunoSEQ multiplex PCR; TCRdb keeps in-frame clones, though not all of them. The V and J calls and clone size come from that table; D and trimming were worked out from the DNA. Here the sample spans 200,000 to 250,000 clones, over 65% being singletons.

The genes are TRBV7-8 and TRBJ2-1; 10 nucleotides match TRBD2. The clonotype comes from a man aged 18 to 29 in good health and CMV-seronegative. The source material was PBMCs. The CDR3 loop is CASSLEREGYNEQFF. CDR3 DNA sequence: TGTGCCAGCAGCCTCGAGCGGGAGGGGTACAATGAGCAGTTCTTC.